Shown below are 14 T cell receptor beta chains from a single sample sequenced in a study of T cell responses to AZD1222 COVID-19 vaccine. Data came from immunoSEQ multiplex PCR; TCRdb stores just in-frame clones and leaves some out. The table includes about 97,000 clones, approximately 90% detected once. The source was peripheral blood, collected on day 0 of AZD1222 vaccination. The receptors come from an adult in good health.

This chain links TRBV11-3 with TRBJ2-7; a possible D gene is TRBD1 (6 bases). V lost 4 bases and J lost 6, with 13 bases in between. Germline loops: CDR1 SGHNT, CDR2 YENEEA. The CDR3 loop spans 13 amino acids. The CDR3 sequence is CASSWTATSEQYF. In DNA form, the CDR3 reads TGTGCCAGCAGCTGGACAGCTACCAGCGAGCAGTACTTC.

The chain combines TRBV2 with TRBJ1-2, with TRBD1 identical over 7 bases. Looked up from germline, CDR1 is SNHLY and CDR2 is FYNNEI. There are 14 residues in the CDR3. With 4 bases clipped from V and 6 bases from J, the junction kept 8 bases outside the gene matches. CDR3 sequence: CASSGDWQGDGYTF. In DNA, the CDR3 is TGTGCCAGCAGTGGGGACTGGCAGGGGGATGGCTACACCTTC.

This chain joins TRBV6-2 or TRBV6-3 and TRBJ2-1; D is ambiguous. This CDR3 has 17 residues. Germline lookup yields CDR1 MNHEY and CDR2 SVGEGT. The V gene lost 2 bases and the J gene lost 4 bases, with 18 bases spanning the gap. This chain's CDR3 is CASSYHHPSTLYNEQFF. The CDR3 DNA follows: TGTGCCAGCAGTTACCACCATCCCAGTACGCTTTACAATGAGCAGTTCTTC.

The chain recombines TRBV28 with TRBJ1-2; 11 positions agree with TRBD1. Germline assignment: CDR1 MDHEN and CDR2 SYDVKM. This CDR3 is 14 amino acids long. V shed 4 bases and J 6 bases; nucleotides not matched to a gene: 4. CDR3 sequence: CASSSGTGGHGYTF. CDR3 DNA: TGTGCCAGCAGTTCAGGGACAGGGGGTCATGGCTACACCTTC.

The V and J genes are TRBV21-1 and TRBJ1-5. TRBV21-1 is termed a pseudogene. The CDR3 has 13 residues. The CDR3 coding sequence is TGTGCCAGCGCGTCTCAGGCCGGAGAGCCCCAGCATTTT. It is translated as CASASQAGEPQHF.

The gene calls are TRBV10-3 and TRBJ2-7, with D possibly TRBD1 on 6 matching bases. Trimming took 7 bases from V and 5 from J, leaving 21 bases between them. The V gene's germline CDR1 is ENHRY and CDR2 SYGVKD. The CDR3 has 15 amino acids. Written as DNA, the CDR3 is TGTGCCATCACCAAACAGGGAGATGGGGTCCACGAGCAGTACTTC. Its protein is CAITKQGDGVHEQYF.

This clone was observed a few times. The chain uses TRBV5-1 and TRBJ1-4, with D maybe TRBD1 (6 bases). The CDR3 length is 16 residues. Germline values: CDR1 SGHRS, CDR2 YFSETQ. The V and J ends lost 1 base and 1 base respectively, with 11 bases between them. The CDR3 bases are TGCGCCAGCAGCTTGTCTCCCAGGGGAACTAATGAAAAACTGTTTTTT. Residues: CASSLSPRGTNEKLFF.

The chain uses TRBV19 and TRBJ1-1; 8 bases fit TRBD1. CDR1 is LNHDA and CDR2 is SQIVND in the germline V gene (reference sequence). After removal of 4 bases from V and 1 base from J, the junction contained 5 bases not matched to a gene. The CDR3 is 15 amino acids. CDR3 region: CASSTRQGWNTEAFF. The CDR3 bases are TGTGCCAGTAGTACTCGACAGGGGTGGAACACTGAAGCTTTCTTT. The full variable domain, rest sourced from reference TRBV19 and TRBJ1-1, is DGGITQSPKYLFRKEGQNVTLSCEQNLNHDAMYWYRQDPGQGLRLIYYSQIVNDFQKGDIAEGYSVSREKKESFPLTVTSAQKNPTAFYLCASSTRQGWNTEAFFGQGTRLTVV.

This chain links TRBV7-2 with TRBJ1-4; 10 bases agree with TRBD1. Trimming removed 5 bases from V and 8 bases from J; junction bases left unmatched: 5. The CDR3 runs to 14 residues. The V gene's germline CDR1 is SGHTA and CDR2 FQGNSA. CDR3 protein: CASSIRQGAEKLFF. CDR3 DNA sequence: TGTGCCAGCAGCATTCGACAGGGGGCGGAAAAACTGTTTTTT.

V gene TRBV2 combines with J gene TRBJ2-5; D gene ambiguous. Germline CDR1 and CDR2: SNHLY and FYNNEI. The CDR3 is made up of 13 amino acids. V dropped 7 bases and J dropped 1 base, with 10 bases sitting between them. CDR3 residues: CASMGSFQETQYF. CDR3 coding DNA: TGTGCCAGCATGGGCAGCTTCCAAGAGACCCAGTACTTC. Complete variable domain (other parts from reference TRBV2 and TRBJ2-5): EPEVTQTPSHQVTQMGQEVILRCVPISNHLYFYWYRQILGQKVEFLVSFYNNEISEKSEIFDDQFSVERPDGSNFTLKIRSTKLEDSAMYFCASMGSFQETQYFGPGTRLLVL.

The count of this clone is one. The J gene is TRBJ2-5, the V gene TRBV27; 7 bases match TRBD1. The CDR3 runs to 15 residues. Germline V gene lookup returns CDR1 MNHEY and CDR2 SMNVEV (reference sequence). Trimming took 2 bases from V and 1 from J; bases not matched to a gene: 4. CDR3 bases: TGTGCCAGCAGTTTAGACAGGGCCGGCCAAGAGACCCAGTACTTC. Protein: CASSLDRAGQETQYF.

This chain connects TRBV7-3 to TRBJ2-5, with D uncertain. Germline CDR1 is SGHTA and CDR2 is FQGTGA. The CDR3 totals 15 residues. Deletions cut 3 bases from V and 5 bases from J, with 16 bases between. The CDR3 nucleotides read TGTGCCAGCAGCTTTCAACCCGGAGATGTCGAGACCCAGTACTTC. Translation gives CASSFQPGDVETQYF.

The chain joins TRBV9 to TRBJ1-3; the D is unclear. This CDR3 contains 16 residues. CDR1 is SGDLS, CDR2 YYNGEE, per germline. Trimming shortened V by 0 bases and J by 3 bases, and 13 bases separated the two germline ends. CDR3 sequence (DNA): TGTGCCAGCAGCGTAGCTACGGAGGCCTATGGAAACACCATATATTTT. Amino acids: CASSVATEAYGNTIYF. Filled out from reference TRBV9 and TRBJ1-3, the complete variable domain reads DSGVTQTPKHLITATGQRVTLRCSPRSGDLSVYWYQQSLDQGLQFLIQYYNGEERAKGNILERFSAQQFPDLHSELNLSSLELGDSALYFCASSVATEAYGNTIYFGEGSWLTVV.

This chain links TRBV2 with TRBJ1-2, with 8 bases matching TRBD1. The CDR3 length is 16 residues. The V gene's germline CDR1 is SNHLY and CDR2 FYNNEI. V dropped 1 base and J dropped 7; count of bases not matched to a gene: 11. CDR3 sequence: CASSEGSRGQATGYTF. In nucleotides, the CDR3 is TGTGCCAGCAGTGAAGGGAGTAGGGGACAGGCGACTGGCTACACCTTC. The full variable domain, with the rest looked up from reference TRBV2 and TRBJ1-2, is EPEVTQTPSHQVTQMGQEVILRCVPISNHLYFYWYRQILGQKVEFLVSFYNNEISEKSEIFDDQFSVERPDGSNFTLKIRSTKLEDSAMYFCASSEGSRGQATGYTFGSGTRLTVV.